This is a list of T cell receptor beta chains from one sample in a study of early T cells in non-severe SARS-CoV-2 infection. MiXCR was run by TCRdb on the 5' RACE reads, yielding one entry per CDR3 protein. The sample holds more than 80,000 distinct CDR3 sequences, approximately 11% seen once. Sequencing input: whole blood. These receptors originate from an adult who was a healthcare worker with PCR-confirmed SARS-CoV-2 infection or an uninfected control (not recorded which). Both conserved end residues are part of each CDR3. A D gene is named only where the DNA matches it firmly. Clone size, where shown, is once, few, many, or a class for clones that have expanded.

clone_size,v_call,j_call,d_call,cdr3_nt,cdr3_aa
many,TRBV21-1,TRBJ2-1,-,TGTGCCAGCAGCCCAAGTTTTTGTGGCGGGAGCTCCTACAATGAGCAGTTCTTC,CASSPSFCGGSSYNEQFF
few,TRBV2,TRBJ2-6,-,TGTGCCAGCAGTGTCCCCCCAGGAGCTGGGGCCAACGTCCTGACTTTC,CASSVPPGAGANVLTF
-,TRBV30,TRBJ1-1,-,TGTGCCTGGAGTGCCGAGGGAGACACTGAAGCTTTCTTT,CAWSAEGDTEAFF
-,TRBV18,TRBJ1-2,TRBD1,TGTGCCAGCTCACCTTCGACAGGGTTTGATGGCTACACCTTC,CASSPSTGFDGYTF
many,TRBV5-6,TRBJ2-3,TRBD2,TGTGCCAGCAGCTCGTCGGTGCGGGGGGGCCGTACAGATACGCAGTATTTT,CASSSSVRGGRTDTQYF
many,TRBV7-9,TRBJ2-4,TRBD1,TGTGCCAGCAGCTTGGGGACAGGGTCTCAAAACATTCAGTACTTC,CASSLGTGSQNIQYF
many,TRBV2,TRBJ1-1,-,TGTGCCAGCAGTGCGGGGTTTGACACTGAAGCTTTCTTT,CASSAGFDTEAFF
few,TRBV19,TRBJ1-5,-,TGTGCCAGTAGTATAGGGCAGACTAATCAGCCCCAGCATTTT,CASSIGQTNQPQHF
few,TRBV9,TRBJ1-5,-,TGTGCCAGCAGCGTAGGAGGAGGCGCCCAGCCCCAGCATTTT,CASSVGGGAQPQHF
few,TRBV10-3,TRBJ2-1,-,TGTGCCATCAGTGAGGAGTCTGGAGGGTACAATGAGCAGTTCTTC,CAISEESGGYNEQFF
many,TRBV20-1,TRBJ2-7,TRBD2,TGCAGTGCTAGAGAACTAGCGGGAGGTGACTACGAGCAGTACTTC,CSARELAGGDYEQYF